Presented here are 21 T cell receptor beta chains from one specimen sequenced in a study of Graves' ophthalmopathy and Graves' hyperthyroidism. RNA transcripts were the template, and TCR beta CDR3 regions were amplified from them. HTBI primers served in a first-round RT-PCR, which a second-round multiplex PCR followed. Each CDR3 protein is one row after TCRdb ran MiXCR on the multiplex PCR reads. The sample lists about 1.1 million distinct CDR3 sequences, about 40% occurring once. The sequenced sample consisted of peripheral blood or thyroid tissue (not recorded which). The receptors were gathered from an adult man with Graves' hyperthyroidism.

This clonotype has a count of ten or more. The chain is built from TRBV6-1 and TRBJ1-2; unclear D gene. The germline V and J ends were trimmed by 0 bases and 6 bases, with 11 bases remaining between them. The CDR3 spans 14 residues. Germline CDR1 reads MNHNS; CDR2 reads SASEGT. As DNA, the CDR3 is TGTGCCAGCAGTGAAGCGGGAGGTGGGGATGGCTACACCTTC. It encodes CASSEAGGGDGYTF.

A word on this clonotype: A read error is possible here, since a much larger clone lies one base away. This chain uses TRBV10-3 with TRBJ2-7, with a possible D match to TRBD2 (6 bases). The V gene's germline CDR1 is ENHRY and CDR2 SYGVKD. The V gene lost 6 bases and the J gene lost 3 bases, with 27 bases spanning the gap. The CDR3 has 18 amino acids. The CDR3 sequence is CAIRAGTEVGAKFYEQYF. The CDR3 DNA is TGTGCCATCAGAGCCGGGACTGAGGTTGGGGCCAAGTTCTACGAGCAGTACTTC.

This clonotype was counted at least ten times. The CDR3: CAISESSQAGLNQPQHF. For the CDR3, the DNA is TGTGCCATCAGTGAGTCGAGTCAGGCAGGGCTCAATCAGCCCCAGCATTTT. This chain connects TRBV10-3 to TRBJ1-5; D possibly corresponds to TRBD1 (5 bases). Germline CDR1 reads ENHRY; CDR2 reads SYGVKD. V was cut by 0 bases and J by 3 bases, with 15 bases left in between. This CDR3 is built from 17 residues.

This chain connects TRBV20-1 to TRBJ2-7, with 11 nucleotides matching TRBD2. This CDR3 region has 14 residues. CDR1 and CDR2 from the germline V gene are DFQATT and SNEGSKA (reference sequence). The CDR3 region has the DNA TGCAGACCCCCCTTACTAGCGGGAGCGGGAGAGCAGTACTTC. Translated, it gives CRPPLLAGAGEQYF.

This clonotype was detected many times. The CDR3 loop reads CAIGGGAETQYF. The CDR3 bases are TGTGCCATCGGAGGAGGGGCGGAGACCCAGTACTTC. The chain carries TRBV2 and TRBJ2-5; a possible D gene is TRBD2 (6 bases). This CDR3 has 12 amino acids. Trimming cost V 10 bases and J 5 bases, with 14 bases left between them. Germline-derived CDR1 and CDR2 are SNHLY and FYNNEI.

Comment on this clonotype: One end of the junction does not line up with germline, which may come from a read error. The chain employs TRBV7-2 and TRBJ2-5; perhaps TRBD1 as D (5 bases). Germline V gives CDR1 SGHTA, CDR2 FQGNSA. The CDR3 sequence is 15 residues long. CDR3 region: CASSLQYRTQETQYF. DNA of the CDR3: TGCGCCAGCAGCCTCCAGTACCGGACACAAGAGACCCAGTACTTC.

There are a few counts of this clonotype. CDR3 amino acids: CASSQFRVPQYF. The DNA for the CDR3 is TGTGCCAGCAGCCAGTTTCGAGTGCCCCAGTACTTC. The chain uses TRBV3-1 and TRBJ2-5, with D hard to call. Trimming removed 3 bases at V and 9 bases at J, with 11 bases between. The germline gives CDR1 LGHDT, CDR2 YNNKEL (reference sequence). This CDR3 spans 12 amino acids.

J is TRBJ2-7 and V is TRBV12-3 or TRBV12-4; TRBD1 aligns across 8 bases. The J segment lost 6 bases and the V segment lost 2 bases, leaving 12 bases of the junction unmatched. This CDR3 contains 16 residues. The CDR3 sequence: CASSLSPATGVGEQYF. The CDR3 coding sequence is TGTGCCAGCAGTTTATCCCCCGCGACAGGGGTGGGCGAGCAGTACTTC.

The gene calls are TRBV5-1 and TRBJ2-7; D unresolved. The CDR3 totals 14 residues. The germline V and J ends were trimmed by 3 bases and 5 bases, with 15 bases remaining between them. The germline gives CDR1 SGHRS, CDR2 YFSETQ. In DNA, the CDR3 is TGCGCCAGCAGCTCCAGAAGCCCCGCGGACGAGCAGTACTTC. Translating it yields CASSSRSPADEQYF.

Details on this clonotype: Compared with germline, one end of the junction differs, possibly owing to a read error. V is TRBV12-3 or TRBV12-4 and J is TRBJ2-7; 8 positions agree with TRBD1. This CDR3 has 14 amino acids. CDR3 coding DNA: TGTGCCATCAGTAAAGACAGGGGTTCCAACGAGCAGTACTTC. This gives the protein CAISKDRGSNEQYF.

This clonotype was counted at least ten times. This chain connects TRBV7-8 to TRBJ1-2; 10 positions match TRBD1. The germline gives CDR1 SGHVS, CDR2 FQNEAQ. V was clipped by 4 bases and J by 4 bases; unmatched bases: 12. This CDR3 is 17 amino acids long. CDR3 bases: TGTGCCAGCAGCTCGATTAAGGAACGGGACAGGGGCTATGGCTACACCTTC. Protein sequence: CASSSIKERDRGYGYTF.

The DNA for the CDR3 is TGTGCCAGCAGCCCCGAGGCAGAAGCTAGCGGGGGGGCCTCCTACGAGCAGTACTTC. Encoded protein: CASSPEAEASGGASYEQYF. V usage is TRBV11-1 and J usage is TRBJ2-7; 12 positions agree with TRBD2. CDR3 size: 19 residues. Germline lookup yields CDR1 SGHAT and CDR2 FQDESV (reference sequence). Unmatched junction bases numbered 14, after V lost 5 bases and J lost 0 bases.

This clonotype was observed many times. The V gene is TRBV7-3, the J gene TRBJ1-6; perhaps TRBD1 as D (6 bases). This CDR3 has 13 amino acids. Germline CDR1 and CDR2: SGHTA and FQGTGA. Trimming removed 4 bases from V and 14 bases from J, with 15 bases in between. The chain's CDR3 is CASSSRGGLTLHF. CDR3 DNA sequence: TGTGCCAGCAGCTCGAGGGGGGGCCTAACCCTCCACTTT.

The rearrangement links TRBV11-2 to TRBJ1-1, with TRBD1 as a possible D gene (6 bases). The CDR3 is 13 amino acids. The V gene's germline CDR1 is SGHAT and CDR2 FQNNGV. V lost 8 bases, J lost 0 bases, and 10 bases lay in between. CDR3 residues: CASDPGVNTEAFF. CDR3 sequence (DNA): TGTGCCAGCGATCCAGGGGTGAACACTGAAGCTTTCTTT.

V gene TRBV7-2 combines with J gene TRBJ2-7; possibly TRBD1 for D (6 bases). Trimming stripped 10 bases from V and 2 bases from J, with 21 bases between. The germline V gene has CDR1 SGHTA and CDR2 FQGNSA. This CDR3 is 15 amino acids long. CDR3 nucleotide sequence: TGTGCCATCAAGCGAAAACGGGACAACACCTACGAGCAGTACTTC. It encodes CAIKRKRDNTYEQYF.

This clonotype was detected ten times or more. The chain is built from TRBV9 and TRBJ2-7, with D unclear. Germline V gene lookup returns CDR1 SGDLS and CDR2 YYNGEE. The CDR3 has 14 residues. Deletions cut 0 bases from V and 2 bases from J, with 9 bases between. The CDR3 region is CASSVADGPYEQYF. In DNA form, the CDR3 reads TGTGCCAGCAGCGTAGCTGACGGACCCTACGAGCAGTACTTC.

V and J are TRBV25-1 and TRBJ1-2; D is ambiguous. The CDR3 spans 14 residues. Germline V gene sequence: CDR1 MGHDK, CDR2 SYGVNS. Deletions cut 10 bases from V and 0 bases from J, with 15 bases between. CDR3 protein: CATNQTKPNYGYTF. CDR3 nucleotides: TGTGCCACCAACCAGACAAAGCCTAACTATGGCTACACCTTC.

At least ten counts were recorded for this clonotype. Written as DNA, the CDR3 is TGTGCCACCGCCCCGGGACCCTCCTACGAGCAGTACTTC. Protein sequence: CATAPGPSYEQYF. The chain carries TRBV10-3 and TRBJ2-7, with D possibly being TRBD1 or TRBD2 (5 bases each). V was cut by 10 bases and J by 0 bases, with 13 bases left in between. CDR3 length: 13 amino acids. Germline CDR1 ENHRY, CDR2 SYGVKD.

This sequence joins TRBV25-1 and TRBJ2-7; D is uncertain. The CDR3 length is 13 residues. V lost 5 bases and J lost 3, with 11 bases in between. The germline V gene encodes CDR1 MGHDK and CDR2 SYGVNS. CDR3 sequence reads: CASSFPESYEQYF. The DNA for the CDR3 is TGTGCCAGCAGTTTTCCCGAAAGCTACGAGCAGTACTTC.

This clonotype appeared once. It may be a read error: a sequence one base away is much more abundant. The chain recombines TRBV7-9 with TRBJ2-7; D may be TRBD1 (6 bases). Germline V lookup: CDR1 SEHNR, CDR2 FQNEAQ (reference sequence). The V gene lost 8 bases and the J gene lost 7 bases, with 21 bases spanning the gap. The CDR3 has 14 residues. CDR3 sequence: CASGYPEQGGEQYF. The DNA of the CDR3 is TGTGCCAGCGGATATCCGGAACAGGGCGGAGAGCAGTACTTC.

The chain joins TRBV6-7 to TRBJ2-7; 8 bases map to TRBD1. TRBV6-7 is given ORF status, its function remaining uncertain. The CDR3 extends over 17 amino acids. The junction had 14 bases not matched to a gene; V was cut back by 5 bases and J by 2 bases. CDR3 DNA sequence: TGTGCCAGCAGTCAACGTTCCGACAGGGGCTTAACCTACGAGCAGTACTTC. Protein: CASSQRSDRGLTYEQYF.